This TCR beta chain was recorded in a study of T-cell reconstitution after alpha-beta-depleted transplantation in children. CDR1 SNHLY and CDR2 FYNNEI come from the germline V gene. Trimming shortened V by 8 bases and J by 2 bases, and 16 bases separated the two germline ends. This CDR3 contains 14 residues. Unique molecular identifiers featured in how the TCRbeta library was prepared. TCRdb used MiXCR to reprocess the PCR reads, holding one entry per CDR3 protein. The table lists about 540,000 distinct CDR3 sequences, around 20% of them singletons. This material consisted of PBMCs from the stem cell graft donor, taken from the stem cell graft. V usage is TRBV2 and J usage is TRBJ2-7; D call uncertain. The clonotype originates from a human donor who donated a stem cell graft to a child with acute lymphoblastic leukemia. The CDR3 loop is CASRISHSAYEQYF. CDR3 bases: TGTGCCAGCCGAATTAGTCACAGTGCCTACGAGCAGTACTTC.